Listed below are T cell receptor beta chains from one sample, sequenced in a study of cytomegalovirus exposure and HLA in healthy donors. Sequencing used immunoSEQ multiplex PCR; TCRdb keeps in-frame clones, though not all of them. In the table there are 150,000 to 200,000 clones, 82% of which are singletons. The sequencing input was PBMCs. The receptors here all came from a girl aged 10 to 17 in good health and CMV-seropositive. CDR3s include the opening cysteine and the closing phenylalanine or tryptophan. Fields, in order: D gene, J gene, clone size, V gene, CDR3 protein, CDR3 DNA. A D gene is named only where the DNA matches it firmly. A clone size is listed for some rows: how often the clone was seen (once, few, many), or a class if it is expanded.

NA | TRBJ2-1 | NA | TRBV6-1 | CASSVQGGDEQFF | TGTGCCAGCAGTGTACAGGGTGGCGATGAGCAGTTCTTC
TRBD2 | TRBJ2-4 | NA | TRBV2 | CASSEVAGALNIQYF | TGTGCCAGCAGTGAAGTAGCGGGAGCTTTAAACATTCAGTACTTC
NA | TRBJ1-2 | NA | TRBV29-1 | CSVELPGGYGYTF | TGCAGCGTTGAATTGCCCGGGGGCTATGGCTACACCTTC
TRBD2 | TRBJ2-1 | few | TRBV25-1 | CASRRTSGYNEQFF | TGTGCCAGCCGGAGGACTAGCGGCTACAATGAGCAGTTCTTC
NA | TRBJ1-5 | NA | TRBV19 | CATQGQIYGNQPQHF | TGTGCCACACAGGGTCAAATATATGGCAATCAGCCCCAGCATTTT
NA | TRBJ1-1 | NA | TRBV7-8 | CASSLEPQNTEAFF | TGTGCCAGCAGCTTAGAGCCTCAGAACACTGAAGCTTTCTTT
TRBD1 | TRBJ2-7 | NA | TRBV27 | CASSPWDSYEQYF | TGTGCCAGCAGTCCGTGGGACAGCTACGAGCAGTACTTC
TRBD1 | TRBJ1-2 | NA | TRBV28 | CASSLRAGGYGYTF | TGTGCCAGCAGTTTAAGGGCAGGGGGCTATGGCTACACCTTC
NA | TRBJ2-2 | few | TRBV2 | CASIASANTGELFF | TGTGCCAGCATCGCTAGCGCAAACACCGGGGAGCTGTTTTTT
NA | TRBJ1-2 | NA | TRBV7-9 | CASSRGNPNYGYTF | TGTGCCAGCAGCCGGGGAAACCCTAACTATGGCTACACCTTC
NA | TRBJ2-5 | NA | TRBV6-5 | CASSRGPQETQYF | TGTGCCAGCAGTCGCGGGCCACAAGAGACCCAGTACTTC
TRBD1 | TRBJ2-1 | NA | TRBV2 | CASSRGWDRADNEQFF | TGTGCCAGCAGCCGGGGTTGGGACAGGGCCGACAATGAGCAGTTCTTC
NA | TRBJ2-1 | once | TRBV11-3 | CASSSTRGNEQFF | TGTGCCAGCAGCTCAACGAGGGGGAATGAGCAGTTCTTC
NA | TRBJ1-3 | NA | TRBV21-1 | CASRKTGGFGNTIYF | TGTGCCAGCAGGAAGACAGGGGGCTTCGGAAACACCATATATTTT
NA | TRBJ2-7 | NA | TRBV28 | CASSLTASSYEQYF | TGTGCCAGCAGTTTGACGGCTAGCTCCTACGAGCAGTACTTC